Described below is a single T cell receptor beta chain sequence and its context. Its antigen is undetermined. The data stem from a study of T cell clonotyping in hematopoietic cell transplantation. Study findings and constraints: No sorting was done, leaving CD4 and CD8 contributions mixed. Higher Inverse Simpson Index values in graft donor and pretransplant recipient predicted broader posttransplant TCR diversity.

Generated by immunoSEQ multiplex PCR, the TCRdb table keeps only in-frame clones and is missing some. Of tens of thousands of clones listed, 95% are singletons. Trimming pared 5 bases from V and 2 bases from J, leaving 5 bases between. Germline V gene data show CDR1 as MNHEY and CDR2 as SMNVEV (reference sequence). The CDR3 sequence is 12 residues long. The chain combines TRBV27 with TRBJ2-3; D is ambiguous. This sequence originates from a man aged 25 to 45 in good health. Some clones in this sample may be carry-over from other donors' samples. Sequenced: peripheral blood mononuclear cells. The CDR3 DNA reads as TGTGCCAGCAGTCCTTACACAGATACGCAGTATTTT. Translating it yields CASSPYTDTQYF.